This TCR beta chain appears in the sequencing data of a study of T cells in Graves' hyperthyroidism and ophthalmopathy. Study-level results: Blood also showed most of the thyroid clonotypes that were expanded above 0.001.

From germline, CDR1 is SGHDT and CDR2 YYEEEE. This CDR3 is 15 amino acids long. Deletions cut 4 bases from V and 6 bases from J, with 16 bases between. A note on this clonotype: Its antigen is unidentified.

RNA transcripts were the template for amplifying TCR beta CDR3 regions. In the first-round RT-PCR of the TCR CDR3, the HTBI primer set was used. TCRdb reprocessed the multiplex PCR reads via MiXCR and lists one record per CDR3 protein. The sample lists about 660,000 distinct CDR3 sequences, roughly 46% occurring once. The J gene is TRBJ2-2, the V gene TRBV5-6; D tentatively reads TRBD1 or TRBD2 (5 bases each). Sequencing was carried out using peripheral blood or thyroid tissue (not recorded which). This receptor was identified in an adult man with Graves' disease, either hyperthyroidism or ophthalmopathy (not recorded which). CDR3: CASSLWDRGPGELFF. Written as DNA, the CDR3 is TGTGCCAGCAGCCTCTGGGACCGAGGCCCCGGGGAGCTGTTTTTT.